This T cell receptor beta chain was identified during a study of blood T cell repertoires in COVID-19. Study as a whole: Spain, Italy and the United States supplied samples that represented acute and convalescent COVID-19. T cells, B-cell-depleted T cells, or PBMCs supplied cDNA or gDNA.

The length of the CDR3 is 13 residues. V was shortened by 6 bases and J by 6 bases, with 9 bases between the two germline ends. The germline V gene has CDR1 LGHNA and CDR2 YSLEER. Seattle-derived patients entered the study during active infection and were followed longitudinally. Clones were sequenced by immunoSEQ multiplex PCR, and TCRdb holds only the in-frame ones, with some missing. The sample has roughly 100,000 clones; around 78% are singletons. The rearrangement joins TRBV4-3 to TRBJ1-6, with D possibly matching TRBD1 (6 bases). The clonotype comes from a man older than 75 with COVID-19, enrolled during active disease. Specimen: peripheral blood. CDR3 sequence (DNA): TGCGCCAGCAGGAGGACAGCTAATTCACCCCTCCACTTT. As protein: CASRRTANSPLHF.